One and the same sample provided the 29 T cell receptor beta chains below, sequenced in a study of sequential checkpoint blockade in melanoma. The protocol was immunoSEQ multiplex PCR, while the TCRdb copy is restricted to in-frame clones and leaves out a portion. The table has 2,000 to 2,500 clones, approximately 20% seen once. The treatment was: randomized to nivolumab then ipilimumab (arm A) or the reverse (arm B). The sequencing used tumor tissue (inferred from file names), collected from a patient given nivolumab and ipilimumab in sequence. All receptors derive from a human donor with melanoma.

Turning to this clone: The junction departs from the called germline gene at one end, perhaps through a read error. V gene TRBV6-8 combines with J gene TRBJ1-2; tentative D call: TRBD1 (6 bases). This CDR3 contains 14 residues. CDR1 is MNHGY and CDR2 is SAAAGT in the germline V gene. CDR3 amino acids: CASSDSWGAGGYTF. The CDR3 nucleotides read TGTGCCAGCAGTGACTCTTGGGGGGCCGGTGGCTACACCTTC.

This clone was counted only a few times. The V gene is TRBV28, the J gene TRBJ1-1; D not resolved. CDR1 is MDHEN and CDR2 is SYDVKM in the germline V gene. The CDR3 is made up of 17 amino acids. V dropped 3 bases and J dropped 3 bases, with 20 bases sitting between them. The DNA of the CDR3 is TGTGCCAGCAGTTTCTCACGTCTCGCACGGAAGGACACTGAAGCTTTCTTT. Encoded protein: CASSFSRLARKDTEAFF.

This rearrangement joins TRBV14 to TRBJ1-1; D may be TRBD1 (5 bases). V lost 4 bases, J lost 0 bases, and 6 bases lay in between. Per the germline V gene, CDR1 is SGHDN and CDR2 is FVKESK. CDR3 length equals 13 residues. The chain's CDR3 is CASSRGVNTEAFF. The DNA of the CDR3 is TGTGCCAGCAGCCGAGGGGTGAACACTGAAGCTTTCTTT.

Here the CDR3 reads CASKLGGGELFF. In DNA form, the CDR3 reads TGTGCCAGTAAATTAGGGGGAGGGGAGCTGTTTTTT. The rearrangement links TRBV28 to TRBJ2-2; TRBD1 might be the D (6 bases). Trimming took off 9 bases at V and 8 bases at J, with 13 bases between the two ends. In germline, CDR1 is MDHEN, CDR2 SYDVKM. The CDR3 totals 12 residues.

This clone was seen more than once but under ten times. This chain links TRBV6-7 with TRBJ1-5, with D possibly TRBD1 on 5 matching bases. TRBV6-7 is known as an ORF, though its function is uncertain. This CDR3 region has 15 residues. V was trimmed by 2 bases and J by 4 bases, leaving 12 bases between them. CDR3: CASSYPRDGNQPQHF. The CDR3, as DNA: TGTGCCAGCAGTTACCCCAGGGACGGTAATCAGCCCCAGCATTTT.

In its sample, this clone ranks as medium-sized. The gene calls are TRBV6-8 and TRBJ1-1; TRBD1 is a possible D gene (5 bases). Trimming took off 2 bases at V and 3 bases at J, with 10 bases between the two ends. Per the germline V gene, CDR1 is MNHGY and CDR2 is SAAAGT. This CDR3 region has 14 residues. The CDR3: CASSYLGRDTEAFF. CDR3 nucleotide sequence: TGTGCCAGCAGTTACCTGGGCAGGGACACTGAAGCTTTCTTT.

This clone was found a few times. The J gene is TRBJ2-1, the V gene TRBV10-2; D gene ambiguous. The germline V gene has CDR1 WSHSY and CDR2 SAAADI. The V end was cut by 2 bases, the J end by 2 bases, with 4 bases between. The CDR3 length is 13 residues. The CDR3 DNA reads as TGCGCCAGCAGTGAGGGCGCCTACAATGAGCAGTTCTTC. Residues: CASSEGAYNEQFF.

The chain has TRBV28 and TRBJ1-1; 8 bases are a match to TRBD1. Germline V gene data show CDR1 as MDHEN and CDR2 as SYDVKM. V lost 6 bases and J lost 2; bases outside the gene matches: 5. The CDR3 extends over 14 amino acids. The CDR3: CASSGQGPNTEAFF. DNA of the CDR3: TGTGCCAGCAGCGGACAGGGACCAAACACTGAAGCTTTCTTT.

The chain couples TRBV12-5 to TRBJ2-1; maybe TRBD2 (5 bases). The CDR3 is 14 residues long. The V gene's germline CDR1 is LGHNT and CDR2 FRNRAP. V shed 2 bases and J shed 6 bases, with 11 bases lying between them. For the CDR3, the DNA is TGTGCTAGTGGTTTGCCACTAGTGTTCAATGAGCAGTTCTTC. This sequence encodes CASGLPLVFNEQFF.

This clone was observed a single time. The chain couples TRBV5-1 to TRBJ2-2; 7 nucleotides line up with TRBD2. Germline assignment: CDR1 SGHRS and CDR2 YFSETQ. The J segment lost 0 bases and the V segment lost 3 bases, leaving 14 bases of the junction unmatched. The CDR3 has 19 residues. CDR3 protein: CASSSPRLAPLTNTGELFF. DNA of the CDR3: TGCGCCAGCAGCTCCCCCCGACTAGCCCCCCTTACGAACACCGGGGAGCTGTTTTTT.

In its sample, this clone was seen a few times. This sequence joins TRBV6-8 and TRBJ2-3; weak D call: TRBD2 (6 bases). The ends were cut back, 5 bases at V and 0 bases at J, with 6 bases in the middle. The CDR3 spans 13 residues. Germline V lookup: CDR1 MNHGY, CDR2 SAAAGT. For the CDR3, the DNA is TGTGCCAGCAGTAGCGGGAGCACAGATACGCAGTATTTT. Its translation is CASSSGSTDTQYF.

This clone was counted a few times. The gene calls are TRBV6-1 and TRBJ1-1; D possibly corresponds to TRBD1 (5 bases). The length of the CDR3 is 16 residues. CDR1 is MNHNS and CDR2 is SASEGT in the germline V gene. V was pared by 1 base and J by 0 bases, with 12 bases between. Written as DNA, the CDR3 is TGTGCCAGCAGTGAAGGGACATCGTCTATGAACACTGAAGCTTTCTTT. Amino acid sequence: CASSEGTSSMNTEAFF.

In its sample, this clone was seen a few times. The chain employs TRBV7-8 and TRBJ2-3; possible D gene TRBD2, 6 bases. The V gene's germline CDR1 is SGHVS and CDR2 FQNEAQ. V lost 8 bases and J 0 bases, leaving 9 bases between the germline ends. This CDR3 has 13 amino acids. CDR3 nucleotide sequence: TGTGCCAGCGTTCGGGAGAGCACAGATACGCAGTATTTT. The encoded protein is CASVRESTDTQYF.

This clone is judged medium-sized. In DNA, the CDR3 is TGTGCCAGCAGCTTAGGGAGTTCCGACAGACCCTACGAGCAGTACTTC. This translates into CASSLGSSDRPYEQYF. The chain is built from TRBV11-3 and TRBJ2-7; possibly TRBD1 for D (5 bases). This CDR3 is 16 amino acids long. The V and J ends lost 1 base and 2 bases respectively, with 15 bases between them. Germline values: CDR1 SGHNT, CDR2 YENEEA.

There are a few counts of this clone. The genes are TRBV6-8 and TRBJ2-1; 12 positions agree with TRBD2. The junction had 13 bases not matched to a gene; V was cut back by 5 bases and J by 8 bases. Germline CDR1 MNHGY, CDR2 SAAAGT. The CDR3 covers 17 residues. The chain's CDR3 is CASSPILLAGGTDEQFF. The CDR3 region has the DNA TGTGCCAGCAGTCCTATTCTTCTAGCGGGAGGGACAGATGAGCAGTTCTTC.

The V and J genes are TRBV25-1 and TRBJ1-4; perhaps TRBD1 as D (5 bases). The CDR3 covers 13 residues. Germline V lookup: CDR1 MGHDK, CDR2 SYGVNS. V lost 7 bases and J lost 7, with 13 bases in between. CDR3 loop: CASNQRGSEKLFF. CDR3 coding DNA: TGTGCCAGCAATCAGCGGGGGAGTGAAAAACTGTTTTTT. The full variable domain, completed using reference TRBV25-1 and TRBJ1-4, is EADIYQTPRYLVIGTGKKITLECSQTMGHDKMYWYQQDPGMELHLIHYSYGVNSTEKGDLSSESTVSRIRTEHFPLTLESARPSHTSQYLCASNQRGSEKLFFGSGTQLSVL.

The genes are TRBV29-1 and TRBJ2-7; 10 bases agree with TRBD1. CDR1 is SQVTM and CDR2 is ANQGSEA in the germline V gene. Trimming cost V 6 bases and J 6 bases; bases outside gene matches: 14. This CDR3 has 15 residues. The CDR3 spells CSVRGVEGTGVEQYF. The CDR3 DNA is TGCAGCGTCAGAGGCGTGGAGGGGACAGGGGTCGAGCAGTACTTC.

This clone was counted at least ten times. CDR3 sequence: CASSPSGGSYNEQFF. CDR3 DNA: TGTGCCAGCAGCCCGAGCGGAGGCTCCTACAATGAGCAGTTCTTC. The chain employs TRBV11-3 and TRBJ2-1; a possible D gene is TRBD2 (5 bases). Looked up from germline, CDR1 is SGHNT and CDR2 is YENEEA. The CDR3 totals 15 residues. The V gene lost 5 bases and the J gene lost 0 bases, with 11 bases spanning the gap.

The CDR3 is CAWSAGLLISEQYF. The CDR3 coding sequence is TGTGCCTGGAGTGCAGGACTACTCATCTCCGAGCAGTACTTC. V usage is TRBV30 and J usage is TRBJ2-7; D may be TRBD2 (6 bases). The V gene's germline CDR1 is GTSNPN and CDR2 SVGIG (reference sequence). CDR3 length equals 14 residues. The ends were cut back, 1 base at V and 6 bases at J, with 16 bases in the middle.

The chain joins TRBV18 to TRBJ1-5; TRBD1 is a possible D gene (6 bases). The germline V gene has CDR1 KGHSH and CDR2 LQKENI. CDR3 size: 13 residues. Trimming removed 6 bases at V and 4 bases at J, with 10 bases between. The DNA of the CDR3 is TGTGCCAGCTCCAGGGACAAGAATCAGCCCCAGCATTTT. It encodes CASSRDKNQPQHF.

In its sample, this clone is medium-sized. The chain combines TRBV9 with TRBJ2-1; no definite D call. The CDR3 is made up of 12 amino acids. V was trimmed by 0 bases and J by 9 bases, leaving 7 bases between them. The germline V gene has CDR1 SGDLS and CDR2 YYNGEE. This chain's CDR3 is CASSVANIEQFF. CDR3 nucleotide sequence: TGTGCCAGCAGCGTAGCGAACATTGAGCAGTTCTTC.

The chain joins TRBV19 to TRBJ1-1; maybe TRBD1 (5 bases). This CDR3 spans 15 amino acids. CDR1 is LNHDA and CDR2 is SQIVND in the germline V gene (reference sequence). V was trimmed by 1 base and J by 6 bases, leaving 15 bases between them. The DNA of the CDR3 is TGTGCCAGTAGTATAGGGCAGGGAGGGGTCGCTGAAGCTTTCTTT. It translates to CASSIGQGGVAEAFF.

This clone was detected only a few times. CDR3 nucleotide sequence: TGTGCCAGCAGTTTCCACCAAGGGGGATATCAGCCCCAGCATTTT. This gives the protein CASSFHQGGYQPQHF. This chain links TRBV28 with TRBJ1-5, with D maybe TRBD1 (6 bases). In germline, CDR1 is MDHEN, CDR2 SYDVKM. V was clipped by 3 bases and J by 5 bases, with 14 bases between them. The CDR3 spans 15 residues.

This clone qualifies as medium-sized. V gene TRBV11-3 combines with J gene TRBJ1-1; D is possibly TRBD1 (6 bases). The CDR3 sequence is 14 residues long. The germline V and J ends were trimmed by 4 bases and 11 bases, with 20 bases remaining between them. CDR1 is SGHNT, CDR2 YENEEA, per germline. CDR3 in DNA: TGTGCCAGCAGCTCGACAGGAACTTCACTGACCGCTTTCTTT. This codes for CASSSTGTSLTAFF.

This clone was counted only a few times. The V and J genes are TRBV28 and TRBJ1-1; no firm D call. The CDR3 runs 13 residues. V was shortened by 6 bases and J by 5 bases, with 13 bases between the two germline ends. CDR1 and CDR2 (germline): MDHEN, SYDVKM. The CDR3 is CASRVPGFTEAFF. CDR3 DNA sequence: TGTGCCAGCAGGGTTCCGGGTTTTACTGAAGCTTTCTTT.

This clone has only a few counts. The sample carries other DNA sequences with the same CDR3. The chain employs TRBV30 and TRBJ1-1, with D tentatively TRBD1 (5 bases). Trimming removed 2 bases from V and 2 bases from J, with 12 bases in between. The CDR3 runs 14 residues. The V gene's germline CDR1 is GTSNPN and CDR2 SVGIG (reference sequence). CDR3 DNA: TGTGCCTGGAGTCTAGGGACGGGTAACACTGAAGCTTTCTTT. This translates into CAWSLGTGNTEAFF.

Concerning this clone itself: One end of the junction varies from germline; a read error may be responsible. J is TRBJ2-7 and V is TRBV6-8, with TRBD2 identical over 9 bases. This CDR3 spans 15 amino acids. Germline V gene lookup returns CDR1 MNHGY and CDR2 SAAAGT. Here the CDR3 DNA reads TGTGCCATCAGTGTCGGGACTAGCTGGGCCTACGAGCAGTACTTC. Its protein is CAISVGTSWAYEQYF.

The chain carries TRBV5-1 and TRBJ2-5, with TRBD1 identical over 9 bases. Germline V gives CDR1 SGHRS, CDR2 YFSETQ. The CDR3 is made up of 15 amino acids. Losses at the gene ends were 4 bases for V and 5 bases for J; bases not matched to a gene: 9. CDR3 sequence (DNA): TGCGCCAGCAGCCCCGGGGACAGGGACAGGGAGACCCAGTACTTC. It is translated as CASSPGDRDRETQYF.

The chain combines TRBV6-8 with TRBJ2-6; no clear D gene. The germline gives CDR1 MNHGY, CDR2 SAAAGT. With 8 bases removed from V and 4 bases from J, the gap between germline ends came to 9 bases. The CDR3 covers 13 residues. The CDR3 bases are TGTGCCAGCGTTTTCTTCGGGGCCAACGTCCTGACTTTC. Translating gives CASVFFGANVLTF.